Listed below are T cell receptor beta chains from one sample, sequenced in a study of blood T cell repertoires in COVID-19. The method was immunoSEQ multiplex PCR; TCRdb's version includes in-frame clones alone and lacks a portion of them. In the table there are approximately 48,000 clones, more than 80% of which are singletons. Sequences were obtained from peripheral blood. The source of these receptors is a man between 60 and 70 years old with acute or convalescent COVID-19. Both conserved end residues are part of each CDR3. Fields, in order: clone size, V gene, D gene, J gene, CDR3 DNA, CDR3 protein. A D gene is named only where the DNA matches it firmly. Size values are once, few and many counts, or a class for expanded clones, and some rows have none.

NA,TRBV24-1,TRBD2,TRBJ2-2,TGTGCCACCAGTGACCCAGGACTAGCGGGAGTCCCCGGGGAGCTGTTTTTT,CATSDPGLAGVPGELFF
NA,TRBV3-1/TRBV3-2,NA,TRBJ2-6,TGTGCCAGCAGCCAGGCGCTCGACTACCCTATCTTAACTTTC,CASSQALDYPILTF
NA,TRBV11-2,TRBD2,TRBJ2-3,TGTGCCAGCAGTAAAACTAGCGGAGGGGCAGATACGCAGTATTTT,CASSKTSGGADTQYF
few,TRBV5-1,TRBD1,TRBJ2-1,TGCGCCAGCAGAAGGGACAGGTTCAATGAGCAGTTCTTC,CASRRDRFNEQFF
few,TRBV27,TRBD2,TRBJ2-1,TGTGCCAGCTCTCTGCGGGAGGGGTCCTACAATGAGCAGTTCTTC,CASSLREGSYNEQFF
NA,TRBV10-2,TRBD2,TRBJ2-1,TGCGCCAGCAGTAGGACTAGCGGGAGCTATGAGCAGTTCTTC,CASSRTSGSYEQFF
NA,TRBV19,TRBD1,TRBJ1-2,TGTGCCAGTAGTCCTCAACACAGGACAGGGGATGGCTACACCTTC,CASSPQHRTGDGYTF
NA,TRBV24-1,NA,TRBJ1-2,TGTGCCACCAGTGATTCCCTGGGGGGTGACTATGGCTACACCTTC,CATSDSLGGDYGYTF
NA,TRBV5-8,NA,TRBJ1-4,TGTGCCAGCAGCCCTTATGGGGCGGGGGATGAAAAACTGTTTTTT,CASSPYGAGDEKLFF
NA,TRBV5-1,TRBD2,TRBJ2-1,TGCGCCAGCAGCTTGGGCGGGAGCTCCTACAATGAGCAGTTCTTC,CASSLGGSSYNEQFF
NA,TRBV18,NA,TRBJ1-2,TGTGCCAGCTCACCAGACTCAAACTATGGCTACACCTTC,CASSPDSNYGYTF
NA,TRBV13,TRBD1,TRBJ2-1,TGTGCCAGCAGTCGGACAGGGAGCTCCTACAATGAGCAGTTCTTC,CASSRTGSSYNEQFF
NA,TRBV6-2/TRBV6-3,NA,TRBJ1-5,TGTGCCAGCAGTTACTCGACAGCGAATCAGCCCCAGCATTTT,CASSYSTANQPQHF
NA,TRBV7-8,NA,TRBJ1-5,TGTGCCAGCAGCTTAGAACGTGGCAGGGATAGCAATCAGCCCCAGCATTTT,CASSLERGRDSNQPQHF
once,TRBV12-5,TRBD1,TRBJ2-5,TGTGCTAGTGGTTTGGGACAGGGCCCCCAAGAGACCCAGTACTTC,CASGLGQGPQETQYF
NA,TRBV19,TRBD1,TRBJ2-7,TGTGCCAGTAGTATGGGACAGGGTCCCTACGAGCAGTACTTC,CASSMGQGPYEQYF
many,TRBV6-5,NA,TRBJ1-1,TGTGCCAGCAGGGACAACTGGAACACTGAAGCTTTCTTT,CASRDNWNTEAFF
NA,TRBV5-1,NA,TRBJ1-1,TGCGCCAGTCGACAGGTACTGAACACTGAAGCTTTCTTT,CASRQVLNTEAFF
NA,TRBV7-3,TRBD2,TRBJ2-5,TGTGCCAGCAGCCGCTTGGGGGGGCAAGAGACCCAGTACTTC,CASSRLGGQETQYF
NA,TRBV15,NA,TRBJ2-3,TGTGCCACCAGCAAAGGCGGTAGCACAGATACGCAGTATTTT,CATSKGGSTDTQYF
once,TRBV5-4,NA,TRBJ2-1,TGTGCCAGCAGCCAGGGGTGGGGCTTCATTGAGTCTGAGCAGTTCTTC,CASSQGWGFIESEQFF
NA,TRBV6-4,TRBD2,TRBJ2-3,TGTGCCAGCAGCCTCACTAGCGGGAGCACAGATACGCAGTATTTT,CASSLTSGSTDTQYF
NA,TRBV10-2,NA,TRBJ1-2,TGCGCCAGCAGTGAGACCGCGGGTGGGGGCTACACCTTC,CASSETAGGGYTF
few,TRBV7-9,TRBD1,TRBJ1-2,TGTGCCAGCAGCCAACGAGGACAGGCCCCCTATGGCTACACCTTC,CASSQRGQAPYGYTF
NA,TRBV5-1,NA,TRBJ2-7,TGCGCCAGCAGCTTGGGGGCAGGGGAGTCCTACGAGCAGTACTTC,CASSLGAGESYEQYF
NA,TRBV19,NA,TRBJ2-1,TGTGCCAGTAGTATAGGGCGGGCGCTGACTACAATGGGGCAGTTCTTC,CASSIGRALTTMGQFF
NA,TRBV7-2,NA,TRBJ2-5,TGTGCCAGCAGCTTAGTCGGACAGAGTCAAGAGACCCAGTACTTC,CASSLVGQSQETQYF
NA,TRBV5-1,TRBD1,TRBJ1-2,TGCGCCAGCAGCTTGGACACGAAGGGGGCGGGCTACACCTTC,CASSLDTKGAGYTF
NA,TRBV5-1,NA,TRBJ1-2,TGCGCCAGCAGCCCGGGAGATAACTATGGCTACACCTTC,CASSPGDNYGYTF
NA,TRBV11-2,NA,TRBJ2-7,TGTGCCAGCAGCTGGGGCCTCCAGGGTTTGTACGAGCAGTACTTC,CASSWGLQGLYEQYF
NA,TRBV5-1,NA,TRBJ1-4,TGCGCCAGCAGCTTGACCGGGTTTGGTAATGAAAAACTGTTTTTT,CASSLTGFGNEKLFF
NA,TRBV5-4,NA,TRBJ2-2,TGTGCCAGCAGCTTGGCCACAGTTGGGACCGGGGAGCTGTTTTTT,CASSLATVGTGELFF
NA,TRBV24-1,TRBD2,TRBJ2-7,TGTGCCACCAGCGGAACCGGGGGGGGCGCGGTCGAGCAGTACTTC,CATSGTGGGAVEQYF
NA,TRBV18,NA,TRBJ1-5,TGTGCCAGCTCGCCCGGACAGACTAATCAGCCCCAGCATTTT,CASSPGQTNQPQHF
NA,TRBV7-9,NA,TRBJ2-3,TGTGCCAGCAGCTTAGGAGATGAGGGGTATTTT,CASSLGDEGYF
NA,TRBV27,NA,TRBJ1-2,TGTGCCAGCAGTTTAATGAGCCGAACCAACTATGGCTACACCTTC,CASSLMSRTNYGYTF